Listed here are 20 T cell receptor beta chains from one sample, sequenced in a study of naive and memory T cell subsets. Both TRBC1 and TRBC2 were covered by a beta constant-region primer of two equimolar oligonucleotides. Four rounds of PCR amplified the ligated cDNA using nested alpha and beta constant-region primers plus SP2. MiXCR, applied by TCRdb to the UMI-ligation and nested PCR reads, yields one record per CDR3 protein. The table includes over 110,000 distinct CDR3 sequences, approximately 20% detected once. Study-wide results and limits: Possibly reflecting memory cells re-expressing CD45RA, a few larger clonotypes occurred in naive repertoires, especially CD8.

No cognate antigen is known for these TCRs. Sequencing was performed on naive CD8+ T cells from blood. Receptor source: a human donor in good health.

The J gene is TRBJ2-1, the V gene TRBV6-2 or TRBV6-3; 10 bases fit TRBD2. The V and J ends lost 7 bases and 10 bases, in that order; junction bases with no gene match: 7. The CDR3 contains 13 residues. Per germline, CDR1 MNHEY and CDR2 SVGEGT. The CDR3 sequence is CASILAGEQEQFF. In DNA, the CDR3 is TGTGCCAGCATTCTAGCGGGAGAGCAGGAGCAGTTCTTC.

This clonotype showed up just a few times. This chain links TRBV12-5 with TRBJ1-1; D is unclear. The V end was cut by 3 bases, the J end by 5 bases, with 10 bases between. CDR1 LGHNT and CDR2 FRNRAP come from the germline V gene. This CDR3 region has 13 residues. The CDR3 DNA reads TGTGCTAGTGGTTTTCGAGTTGGAACTGAAGCTTTCTTT. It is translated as CASGFRVGTEAFF.

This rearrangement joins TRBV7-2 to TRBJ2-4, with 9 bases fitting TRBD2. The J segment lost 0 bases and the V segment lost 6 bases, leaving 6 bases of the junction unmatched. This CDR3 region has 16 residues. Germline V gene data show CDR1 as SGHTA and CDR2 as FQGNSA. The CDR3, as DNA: TGTGCCAGCAGGCCCATAGCGGGAGTAGCCAAAAACATTCAGTACTTC. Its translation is CASRPIAGVAKNIQYF.

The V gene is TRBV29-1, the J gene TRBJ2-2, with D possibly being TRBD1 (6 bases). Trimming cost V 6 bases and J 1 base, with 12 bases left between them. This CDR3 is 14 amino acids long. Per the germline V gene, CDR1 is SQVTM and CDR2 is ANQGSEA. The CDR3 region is CSVLDSQNTGELFF. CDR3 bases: TGCAGCGTCTTGGACAGCCAGAACACCGGGGAGCTGTTTTTT.

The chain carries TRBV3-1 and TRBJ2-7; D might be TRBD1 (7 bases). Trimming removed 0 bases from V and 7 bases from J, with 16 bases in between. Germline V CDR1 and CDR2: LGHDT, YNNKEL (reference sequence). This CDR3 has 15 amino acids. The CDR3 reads CASSQDWRGLGEQYF. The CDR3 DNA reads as TGTGCCAGCAGCCAAGATTGGAGGGGGCTGGGGGAGCAGTACTTC.

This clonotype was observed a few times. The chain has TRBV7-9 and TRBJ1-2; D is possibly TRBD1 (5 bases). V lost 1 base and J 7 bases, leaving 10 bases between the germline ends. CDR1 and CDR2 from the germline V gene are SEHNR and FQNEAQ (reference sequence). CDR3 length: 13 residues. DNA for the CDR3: TGTGCCAGCAGCTTAGGGACATCGTTTGGCTACACCTTC. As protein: CASSLGTSFGYTF.

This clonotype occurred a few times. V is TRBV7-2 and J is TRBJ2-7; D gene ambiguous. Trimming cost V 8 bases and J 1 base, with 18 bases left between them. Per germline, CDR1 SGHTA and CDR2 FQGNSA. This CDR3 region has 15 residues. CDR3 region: CASSQGRSPSYEQYF. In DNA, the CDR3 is TGTGCCAGCTCTCAAGGCCGGAGCCCTTCCTACGAGCAGTACTTC.

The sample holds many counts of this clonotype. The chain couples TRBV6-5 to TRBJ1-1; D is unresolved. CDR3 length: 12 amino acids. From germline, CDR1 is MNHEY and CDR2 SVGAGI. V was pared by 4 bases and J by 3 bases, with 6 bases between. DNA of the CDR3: TGTGCCAGCAGTTCCGGGTACACTGAAGCTTTCTTT. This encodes CASSSGYTEAFF.

CDR3 region: CASSSFSGIHNEQFF. DNA for the CDR3: TGTGCCAGCAGCTCCTTCAGCGGGATACACAATGAGCAGTTCTTC. The chain recombines TRBV9 with TRBJ2-1; TRBD2 matches at 7 bases. This CDR3 spans 15 amino acids. The trim removed 4 bases at V and 5 bases at J, leaving 9 bases unmatched. CDR1 SGDLS and CDR2 YYNGEE come from the germline V gene.

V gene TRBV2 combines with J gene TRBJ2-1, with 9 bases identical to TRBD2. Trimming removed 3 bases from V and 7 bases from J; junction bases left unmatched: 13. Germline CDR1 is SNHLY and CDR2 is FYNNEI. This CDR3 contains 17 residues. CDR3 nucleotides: TGTGCCAGCAGTGAGGGGAATAGCGGGAGACTTTGGAATGAGCAGTTCTTC. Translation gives CASSEGNSGRLWNEQFF.

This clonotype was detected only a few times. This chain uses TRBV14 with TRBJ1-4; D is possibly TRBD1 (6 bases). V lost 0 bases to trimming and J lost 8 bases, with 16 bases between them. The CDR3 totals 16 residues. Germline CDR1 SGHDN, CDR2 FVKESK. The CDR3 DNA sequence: TGTGCCAGCAGCCAAGAAGGTATCGGACAGACGGAAAAACTGTTTTTT. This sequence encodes CASSQEGIGQTEKLFF.

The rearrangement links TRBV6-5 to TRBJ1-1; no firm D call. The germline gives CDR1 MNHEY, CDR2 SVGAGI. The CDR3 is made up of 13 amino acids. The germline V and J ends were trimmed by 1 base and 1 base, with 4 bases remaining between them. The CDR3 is CASSYLQNTEAFF. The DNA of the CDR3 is TGTGCCAGCAGTTACTTACAGAACACTGAAGCTTTCTTT.

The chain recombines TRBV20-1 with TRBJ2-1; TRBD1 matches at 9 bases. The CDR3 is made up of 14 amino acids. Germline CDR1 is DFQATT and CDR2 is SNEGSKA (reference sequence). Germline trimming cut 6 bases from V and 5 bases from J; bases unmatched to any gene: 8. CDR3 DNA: TGCAGTGCGCAAACCCGGGACAGGGACAATGAGCAGTTCTTC. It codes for CSAQTRDRDNEQFF.

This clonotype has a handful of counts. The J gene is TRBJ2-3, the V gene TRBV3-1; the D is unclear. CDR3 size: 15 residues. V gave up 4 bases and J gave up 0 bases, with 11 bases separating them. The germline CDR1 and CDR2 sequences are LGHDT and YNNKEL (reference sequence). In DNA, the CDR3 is TGTGCCAGCAGCCCATACCGGAGAAGCACAGATACGCAGTATTTT. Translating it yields CASSPYRRSTDTQYF.

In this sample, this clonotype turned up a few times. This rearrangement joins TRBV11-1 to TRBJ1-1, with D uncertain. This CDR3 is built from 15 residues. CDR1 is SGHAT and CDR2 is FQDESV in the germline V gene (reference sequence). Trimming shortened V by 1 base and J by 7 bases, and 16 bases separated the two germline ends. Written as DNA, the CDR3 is TGTGCCAGCAGCTTAGTAGCGGACGGACCCCGTGAAGCTTTCTTT. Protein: CASSLVADGPREAFF.

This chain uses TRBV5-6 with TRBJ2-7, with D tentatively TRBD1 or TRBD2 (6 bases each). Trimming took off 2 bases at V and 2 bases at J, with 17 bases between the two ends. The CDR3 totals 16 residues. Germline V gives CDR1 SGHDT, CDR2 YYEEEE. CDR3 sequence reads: CASSFYYRRDTYEQYF. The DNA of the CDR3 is TGTGCCAGCAGCTTTTACTACCGGCGGGACACCTACGAGCAGTACTTC.

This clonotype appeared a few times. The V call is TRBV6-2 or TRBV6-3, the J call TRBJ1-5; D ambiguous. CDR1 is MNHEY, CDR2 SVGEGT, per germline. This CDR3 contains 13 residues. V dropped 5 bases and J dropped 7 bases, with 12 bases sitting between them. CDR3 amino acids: CASSPALWQPQHF. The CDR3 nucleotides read TGTGCCAGCAGTCCGGCCTTATGGCAGCCCCAGCATTTT.

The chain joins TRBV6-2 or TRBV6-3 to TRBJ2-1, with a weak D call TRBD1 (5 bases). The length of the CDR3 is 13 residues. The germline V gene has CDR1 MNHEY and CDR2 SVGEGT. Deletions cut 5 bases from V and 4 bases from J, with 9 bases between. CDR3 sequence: CASSQTEYNEQFF. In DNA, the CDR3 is TGTGCCAGCAGTCAGACAGAATACAATGAGCAGTTCTTC.

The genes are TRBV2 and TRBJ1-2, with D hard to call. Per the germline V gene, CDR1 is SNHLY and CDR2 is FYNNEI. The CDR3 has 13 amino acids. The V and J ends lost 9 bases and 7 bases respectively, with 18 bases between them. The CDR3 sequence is CARSRKGSLGYTF. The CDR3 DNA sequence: TGTGCCAGATCGAGGAAGGGCTCACTTGGCTACACCTTC.

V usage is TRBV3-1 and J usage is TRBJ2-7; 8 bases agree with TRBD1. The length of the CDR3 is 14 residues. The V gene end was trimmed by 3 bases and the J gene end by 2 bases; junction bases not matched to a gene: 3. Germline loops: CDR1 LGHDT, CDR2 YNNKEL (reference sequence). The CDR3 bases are TGTGCCAGCAGCCAGAAGGGACAGGCCTACGAGCAGTACTTC. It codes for CASSQKGQAYEQYF.